This T cell receptor beta chain was retrieved from a study of blood T cell repertoires in COVID-19. The wider study: Sources were T cells, B-cell-depleted T cells, or PBMCs; the material itself was cDNA or gDNA.

TCRdb's copy holds only in-frame clones and misses some; the assay was immunoSEQ multiplex PCR. The data show some 87,000 clones, around 76% seen once. Germline V gives CDR1 SGDLS, CDR2 YYNGEE. This CDR3 region has 17 residues. V shed 1 base and J shed 8 bases, with 23 bases lying between them. The receptor comes from a woman over 75 with active or convalescent COVID-19. The J gene is TRBJ2-3, the V gene TRBV9, with a possible D match to TRBD2 (5 bases). The sample comprised peripheral blood. CDR3 bases: TGTGCCAGCAGCGTACGACCGTTTAGCGACTCACTGGGTACGCAGTATTTT. Encoded protein: CASSVRPFSDSLGTQYF.